This entry features one T cell receptor (beta chain) sequence. What it binds is not known. Using immunoSEQ multiplex PCR, the repertoire was profiled, and TCRdb retains in-frame clones only, with some absent. The repertoire shows some 9,700 clones; the top ten hold approximately 0.35%. Median age 11.6 years (about 2.1-22.9); median disease duration about 7 years (0.2-19.1). The source of the sample is a study of synovial regulatory T cells in juvenile arthritis. Turning to the study itself: Treatments: a few naive, roughly 6 methotrexate, one methotrexate plus infliximab, one unknown.

Looked up from germline, CDR1 is SGHNT and CDR2 is YENEEA. The CDR3 contains 16 residues. DNA for this receptor is not on file. Study observations and caveats: Compared with other blood Treg cells, inflammation-associated Treg cells had reduced TCR diversity. Synovial Tregs shared more CDR3 sequences with iaTregs than other blood Tregs.

This clonotype was obtained from a donor aged 2-30 years with juvenile idiopathic arthritis. The V and J genes are TRBV11-3 and TRBJ2-1; TCRdb designates TRBD1, a call that cannot be tested without DNA. The sequencing sample was made of Treg cells from blood. Documented subset: remaining (HLA-DR-negative) circulating blood Treg cells. Here the CDR3 reads CASSLGGTGAYNEQFF.